This TCR beta chain was obtained from a study of blood T cell repertoires in COVID-19. Study details: Sources were T cells, B-cell-depleted T cells, or PBMCs; the material itself was cDNA or gDNA.

Data came from immunoSEQ multiplex PCR; TCRdb stores just in-frame clones and leaves some out. The table lists fewer than 50,000 clones, about two thirds of them singletons. The CDR3 extends over 12 amino acids. Trimming took 3 bases from V and 8 from J, leaving 10 bases between them. Germline lookup yields CDR1 LNHDA and CDR2 SQIVND (reference sequence). This clone was found a few times. This TCR came from a man between 65 and 85 years old with COVID-19, enrolled during active disease. V is TRBV19 and J is TRBJ1-2, with TRBD1 as a possible D gene (5 bases). The specimen was peripheral blood. The CDR3 bases are TGTGCCAGTAGTATTTCCAGGGCCGGCTACACCTTC. Translating gives CASSISRAGYTF. Full variable domain (missing parts from reference TRBV19 and TRBJ1-2): DGGITQSPKYLFRKEGQNVTLSCEQNLNHDAMYWYRQDPGQGLRLIYYSQIVNDFQKGDIAEGYSVSREKKESFPLTVTSAQKNPTAFYLCASSISRAGYTFGSGTRLTVV.